This T cell receptor (beta chain) was sequenced for a study of cytotoxic CD8 clonotypes in ibrutinib-treated CLL. At the level of the study: Partial responses totalled 24 and complete responses 2; after median around 74 months, roughly 14 remained remitted and around twelve progressed.

This clone has just one count. From germline, CDR1 is SNHLY and CDR2 FYNNEI. V was pared by 8 bases and J by 6 bases, with 7 bases between. CDR3 size: 11 residues. Data came from immunoSEQ multiplex PCR; TCRdb stores just in-frame clones and leaves some out. The sample gives about 200,000 clones, approximately 79% of which show up once; roughly 11% is in the top ten. The sample in question was PBMCs, obtained after 12 months of ibrutinib treatment. The chain recombines TRBV2 with TRBJ1-4; D unresolved. The clonotype originates from a human donor with chronic lymphocytic leukemia. CDR3 nucleotides: TGTGCCAGCCGGATTGATGAAAAACTGTTTTTT. Amino acid sequence: CASRIDEKLFF.